This paragraph covers one TCR beta chain sequence. The data were taken from a study of T cell responses to AZD1222 COVID-19 vaccine. CDR1 SGDLS and CDR2 YYNGEE come from the germline V gene. V was clipped by 3 bases and J by 2 bases, with 13 bases between them. CDR3 length: 15 residues. This table comes from immunoSEQ multiplex PCR, and its TCRdb copy is limited to in-frame clones, with some not included. Found here are roughly 140,000 clones, 88% of them singletons; the top ten hold roughly 3.5%. This chain joins TRBV9 and TRBJ2-3, with TRBD1 as a possible D gene (6 bases). The origin of this receptor is an adult in good health. Material: peripheral blood, obtained on day 0 of MenACWY control vaccination. Here the CDR3 DNA reads TGTGCCAGCAGCGGCCGGACAGCTAACACAGATACGCAGTATTTT. Residues: CASSGRTANTDTQYF.